This TCR beta chain originates from a study of blood T cell repertoires in COVID-19. Across the whole study: Sites across the United States, Italy and Spain contributed samples from acute and convalescent COVID-19. Nucleic acid was either cDNA or gDNA, and it came from T cells, B-cell-depleted T cells, or PBMCs.

This clone was observed a handful of times. In the original processing: From reference gene primer amplification, estimates of nucleated cell counts were derived. Sequenced by immunoSEQ multiplex PCR; TCRdb stores in-frame clones only, minus some. The D gene and trimming were derived from the DNA, and the V and J assignments and clone size from that table. The data contain approximately 170,000 clones, around 90% of them singletons. The source of this sequence is a man in his 60s with acute or convalescent COVID-19. Input material: peripheral blood.

This CDR3 is CASSRSDSFNYGYTF. CDR3 nucleotides: TGTGCCAGCAGCCGATCGGACAGTTTTAACTATGGCTACACCTTC. J is TRBJ1-2 and V is TRBV5-5; perhaps TRBD1 as D (6 bases). The germline CDR1 and CDR2 sequences are SGHKS and YYEKEE (reference sequence). V lost 4 bases and J lost 1, with 14 bases in between. CDR3 length: 15 residues. The full variable domain, rest sourced from reference TRBV5-5 and TRBJ1-2, is DAGVTQSPTHLIKTRGQQVTLRCSPISGHKSVSWYQQVLGQGPQFIFQYYEKEERGRGNFPDRFSARQFPNYSSELNVNALLLGDSALYLCASSRSDSFNYGYTFGSGTRLTVV.